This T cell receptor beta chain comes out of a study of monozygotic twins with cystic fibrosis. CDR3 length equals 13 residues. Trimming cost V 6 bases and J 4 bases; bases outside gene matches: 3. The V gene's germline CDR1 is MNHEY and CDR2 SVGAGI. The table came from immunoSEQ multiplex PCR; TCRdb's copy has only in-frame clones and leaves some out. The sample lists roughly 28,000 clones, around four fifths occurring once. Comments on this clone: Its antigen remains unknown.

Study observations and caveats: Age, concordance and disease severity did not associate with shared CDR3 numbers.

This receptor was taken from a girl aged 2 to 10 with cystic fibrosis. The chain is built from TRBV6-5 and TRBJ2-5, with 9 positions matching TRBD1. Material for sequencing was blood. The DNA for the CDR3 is TGTGCCAGCAGCGACAGGGGGAGAGAGACCCAGTACTTC. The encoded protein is CASSDRGRETQYF.